This T cell receptor beta chain was sequenced for a study of blood T cell repertoires in COVID-19. Turning to the study itself: Samples representing acute and convalescent COVID-19 were sourced from the United States, Italy and Spain. PBMCs, B-cell-depleted T cells, or T cells provided the cDNA or gDNA that made up the material.

Authors' processing steps: It was from reference gene primer amplification that nucleated cell counts were estimated. TCRdb's copy holds only in-frame clones and misses some; the assay was immunoSEQ multiplex PCR. The V and J calls and the clone size are those of that table, but D and trimming were determined from the DNA. Found here are around 84,000 clones, 70% to 90% of them singletons; the top ten hold approximately 4.2%. Sequenced material: peripheral blood. This clonotype was obtained from a man aged 50 to 60 with active COVID-19.

The CDR3 spells CSVGTGGLWAEAFF. The CDR3 DNA sequence: TGCAGCGTCGGGACAGGGGGCCTGTGGGCTGAAGCTTTCTTT. The rearrangement uses TRBV29-1 and TRBJ1-1, with TRBD1 matching 12 bases. The germline gives CDR1 SQVTM, CDR2 ANQGSEA. The V gene end was trimmed by 6 bases and the J gene end by 6 bases; junction bases not matched to a gene: 8. This CDR3 region has 14 residues.